This is a list of T cell receptor beta chains from one sample in a study of identical twins. MiXCR, applied by TCRdb to the 5' RACE reads, yields one record per CDR3 protein. Of about 720,000 distinct CDR3 sequences in the sample, 15% to 20% were seen once. The same data also contributed to another study, on T cells expressing NK-cell markers.

The sample consisted of PBMCs. The receptors were sampled from a woman between 18 and 29 years old in good health. Both conserved end residues are part of each CDR3. Fields, in order: V gene, J gene, clone size, D gene, CDR3 DNA, CDR3 protein. A D gene is named only where the DNA matches it firmly. Expanded clones get a size class; other rows say once, few or many, or leave the size out.

TRBV12-3/TRBV12-4	TRBJ2-1	few	NA	TGTGCCAGCAGTTTTGGGTCTAGCTCCTACAATGAGCAGTTCTTC	CASSFGSSSYNEQFF
TRBV19	TRBJ1-1	few	TRBD1	TGTGCCAGTAGTACGGACAGGAGCACTGAAGCTTTCTTT	CASSTDRSTEAFF
TRBV7-9	TRBJ2-7	NA	TRBD1	TGTGCCAGCAGCGTGGGGACAGCTAGCTCCTACGAGCAGTACTTC	CASSVGTASSYEQYF
TRBV5-5	TRBJ1-1	NA	NA	TGTGCCAGCAGCTTGCCAACAACCAGGGGAAACACTGAAGCTTTCTTT	CASSLPTTRGNTEAFF
TRBV4-3	TRBJ2-5	few	NA	TGCGCCAGCAGCCAAGGCATCGCGAGTGAGACCCAGTACTTC	CASSQGIASETQYF
TRBV6-1	TRBJ2-3	few	NA	TGTGCCAGCAGTGCGCAGGGGAGGAGTACGCAGTATTTT	CASSAQGRSTQYF
TRBV5-5	TRBJ2-7	few	NA	TGTGCCAGCAGCCTCTTCGACTTCTACGAGCAGTACTTC	CASSLFDFYEQYF
TRBV12-3/TRBV12-4	TRBJ2-3	few	TRBD2	TGTGCCAGCAGTTTAGACTCTGCGGGGGGCGGGGATACGCAGTATTTT	CASSLDSAGGGDTQYF
TRBV20-1	TRBJ2-5	few	TRBD2	TGCAGTGCCCAAGGGGCGGGGGTAGAGACCCAGTACTTC	CSAQGAGVETQYF
TRBV20-1	TRBJ2-1	few	NA	TGCAGTGCCGACCACTACAATGAGCAGTTCTTC	CSADHYNEQFF
TRBV5-1	TRBJ1-6	NA	NA	TGCGCCAGCAGCTTGCAGGAGGGCCGTAATTCACCCCTCCACTTT	CASSLQEGRNSPLHF
TRBV5-1	TRBJ2-5	few	TRBD2	TGCGCCAGCAGCTCCCGGGGGGACCAAGAGACCCAGTACTTC	CASSSRGDQETQYF
TRBV7-6	TRBJ2-3	NA	NA	TGTGCCAGCAGGGGTGGCGGGTATACAGATACGCAGTATTTT	CASRGGGYTDTQYF
TRBV6-5	TRBJ2-1	NA	NA	TGTGCCAGCAGTCCCGGACCTGATGAGCAGTTCTTC	CASSPGPDEQFF
TRBV10-3	TRBJ2-1	NA	TRBD2	TGTGCCATCAGCCTAGCGGGAGAACGGGGGGAGCAGTTCTTC	CAISLAGERGEQFF
TRBV10-3	TRBJ2-1	NA	NA	TGTACCATCAGCCGGGACTGGTACAATGAGCAGTTCTTC	CTISRDWYNEQFF
TRBV6-5	TRBJ2-2	NA	NA	TGTGCCAGCAGTTCACTCCGGACAGTCACCGGGGAGCTGTTTTTT	CASSSLRTVTGELFF
TRBV5-1	TRBJ2-3	NA	TRBD1	TGCGCCAGCAGCGCAGTCCAGGGGGCAGATACGCAGTATTTT	CASSAVQGADTQYF
TRBV6-1	TRBJ1-2	few	TRBD1	TGTGCCAGCTCAAGTGCCGGGACAGGGATCCTTAGCTACACCTTC	CASSSAGTGILSYTF
TRBV5-1	TRBJ2-7	few	NA	TGCGCCAGCAGCATAGGACATGGCTACGAGCAGTACTTC	CASSIGHGYEQYF
TRBV24-1	TRBJ2-7	NA	NA	TGTGCCACCCCTTACACCCCGGGACACGGTTCCTACGAGCAGTACTTC	CATPYTPGHGSYEQYF
TRBV18	TRBJ2-7	NA	NA	TGTGCCAGCTCACCCCGACTAGACGAGCAGTACTTC	CASSPRLDEQYF
TRBV18	TRBJ2-5	few	NA	TGTGCCAGCTCATCCCGGACAGCCTCGGAGACCCAGTACTTC	CASSSRTASETQYF
TRBV29-1	TRBJ2-7	few	TRBD1	TGCAGCGTAGTGGACAGGGGGAGCTCCTACGAGCAGTACTTC	CSVVDRGSSYEQYF
TRBV12-3/TRBV12-4	TRBJ1-2	NA	NA	TGTGCCAGCCTTTCGCATTATGGCTACACCTTC	CASLSHYGYTF